This entry lists 19 T cell receptor beta chains sequenced from one sample in a study of blood T cell repertoires in COVID-19. The protocol was immunoSEQ multiplex PCR, while the TCRdb copy is restricted to in-frame clones and leaves out a portion. The sample includes fewer than 200,000 clones, more than 65% of them seen just once. What was sequenced was PBMCs or T cells enriched from blood (not recorded which). The receptors derive from a man aged 55 to 69 who had recovered from COVID-19.

The rearrangement uses TRBV6-5 and TRBJ2-2; TRBD1 matches 7 bases. This CDR3 has 14 residues. In germline, CDR1 is MNHEY, CDR2 SVGAGI. V was clipped by 0 bases and J by 5 bases; unmatched bases: 0. CDR3 in amino acids: CASSYSTGTGELFF. The CDR3 DNA follows: TGTGCCAGCAGTTACTCGACAGGGACCGGGGAGCTGTTTTTT.

This chain joins TRBV2 and TRBJ1-1, with 7 bases that match TRBD1. Per the germline V gene, CDR1 is SNHLY and CDR2 is FYNNEI. The junction had 10 bases not matched to a gene; V was cut back by 2 bases and J by 4 bases. The CDR3 covers 16 residues. The CDR3 DNA reads as TGTGCCAGCAGTGAACTGGGCAGGGGGGTTAGCACTGAAGCTTTCTTT. The encoded protein is CASSELGRGVSTEAFF.

Details on this clone: Other DNA sequences in this specimen translate into the identical CDR3. V usage is TRBV9 and J usage is TRBJ1-3; 8 bases are shared with TRBD1. V gave up 3 bases and J gave up 0 bases; unmatched junction bases: 2. Germline loops: CDR1 SGDLS, CDR2 YYNGEE. This CDR3 is built from 15 residues. Here the CDR3 DNA reads TGTGCCAGCAGCGGACAGGGGAACTCTGGAAACACCATATATTTT. This encodes CASSGQGNSGNTIYF.

The gene calls are TRBV19 and TRBJ2-1; 9 bases fit TRBD2. Germline CDR1 reads LNHDA; CDR2 reads SQIVND (reference sequence). Trimming removed 4 bases from V and 1 base from J; junction bases left unmatched: 5. CDR3 length: 16 residues. CDR3 loop: CASSSSGGLSYNEQFF. For the CDR3, the DNA is TGTGCCAGTAGTAGCAGCGGGGGGCTGTCCTACAATGAGCAGTTCTTC.

V and J are TRBV7-8 and TRBJ2-7; D perhaps matches TRBD2 (6 bases). CDR1 is SGHVS and CDR2 is FQNEAQ in the germline V gene. Trimming took off 4 bases at V and 0 bases at J, with 16 bases between the two ends. The CDR3 has 16 amino acids. CDR3 in amino acids: CASSSTGLTSSYEQYF. Here the CDR3 DNA reads TGTGCCAGCAGCTCCACGGGACTTACGAGCTCCTACGAGCAGTACTTC.

The chain combines TRBV7-9 with TRBJ1-6; D might be TRBD1 (6 bases). The germline CDR1 and CDR2 sequences are SEHNR and FQNEAQ (reference sequence). The germline V and J ends were trimmed by 4 bases and 10 bases, with 14 bases remaining between them. CDR3 length: 14 amino acids. The CDR3 nucleotides are TGTGCCAGCAGCTCGGCAGGGGATGGATCACCCCTCCACTTT. This gives the protein CASSSAGDGSPLHF.

This chain links TRBV2 with TRBJ1-1; D remains unclear. Germline V gives CDR1 SNHLY, CDR2 FYNNEI. V was pared by 7 bases and J by 6 bases, with 15 bases between. The CDR3 totals 13 residues. The CDR3: CASIPAEGSEAFF. The CDR3 DNA reads as TGTGCCAGCATTCCCGCGGAGGGCTCTGAAGCTTTCTTT.

This chain joins TRBV28 and TRBJ2-3; 7 bases line up with TRBD1. Germline CDR1 MDHEN, CDR2 SYDVKM. The CDR3 runs 14 residues. V gave up 4 bases and J gave up 6 bases; unmatched junction bases: 7. The CDR3 loop reads CASSSRGGKDTQYF. The CDR3 DNA sequence: TGTGCCAGCAGTTCAAGAGGGGGCAAGGATACGCAGTATTTT.

The chain links TRBV19 to TRBJ1-5; D unclear. CDR3 length equals 12 residues. The germline V and J ends were trimmed by 5 bases and 10 bases, with 12 bases remaining between them. In germline, CDR1 is LNHDA, CDR2 SQIVND (reference sequence). In nucleotides, the CDR3 is TGTGCCAGTAGTCTCAGAGGGCAACCCCAGCATTTT. Protein: CASSLRGQPQHF.

V gene TRBV7-9 combines with J gene TRBJ1-1, with D unresolved. This CDR3 has 15 amino acids. With 4 bases removed from V and 2 bases from J, the gap between germline ends came to 14 bases. Germline CDR1 is SEHNR and CDR2 is FQNEAQ (reference sequence). CDR3 sequence: CASSYLGGQNTEAFF. CDR3 nucleotide sequence: TGTGCCAGCAGCTACCTGGGAGGTCAAAACACTGAAGCTTTCTTT.

The rearrangement uses TRBV4-2 and TRBJ1-2, with 9 bases lining up with TRBD1. The V gene's germline CDR1 is LGHNA and CDR2 YNFKEQ. CDR3 size: 13 residues. The J segment lost 8 bases and the V segment lost 1 base, leaving 2 bases of the junction unmatched. The CDR3 bases are TGTGCCAGCAGCCAAGGACAGGGGGAAGGCTACACCTTC. Its translation: CASSQGQGEGYTF.

The chain joins TRBV23-1 to TRBJ2-7; TRBD1 aligns across 9 bases. TRBV23-1 is recorded as an ORF, its role being uncertain. CDR3 length: 19 residues. The V and J ends lost 3 bases and 3 bases, in that order; junction bases with no gene match: 18. This CDR3 reads CASSQPGTGLRRVFYEQYF. CDR3 nucleotides: TGCGCCAGCAGTCAGCCCGGGACAGGGCTACGAAGGGTATTCTACGAGCAGTACTTC.

This clone came up once. The chain joins TRBV2 to TRBJ1-2; no firm D call. V was pared by 4 bases and J by 3 bases, with 9 bases between. Germline loops: CDR1 SNHLY, CDR2 FYNNEI. The CDR3 has 13 residues. This chain's CDR3 is CASSGAGYYGYTF. CDR3 coding DNA: TGTGCCAGCAGTGGTGCGGGGTACTATGGCTACACCTTC.

This clone occurred once. V and J are TRBV12-3 or TRBV12-4 and TRBJ2-7, with D perhaps TRBD1 (5 bases). Trimming pared 6 bases from V and 2 bases from J, leaving 11 bases between. This CDR3 region has 13 residues. The CDR3 coding sequence is TGTGCCAGCAGCCCTGACAGTACCTACGAGCAGTACTTC. It yields the protein CASSPDSTYEQYF.

In this sample, this clone turned up once. This chain uses TRBV28 with TRBJ1-4; no definite D call. V was pared by 2 bases and J by 5 bases, with 12 bases between. The CDR3 is made up of 15 amino acids. In germline, CDR1 is MDHEN, CDR2 SYDVKM. The CDR3 DNA follows: TGTGCCAGCAGTTTAGGAGGACTGCCGAATGAAAAACTGTTTTTT. This gives the protein CASSLGGLPNEKLFF.

The chain couples TRBV14 to TRBJ2-6; D is uncertain. The CDR3 is 15 residues long. Germline values: CDR1 SGHDN, CDR2 FVKESK. Trimming cost V 4 bases and J 3 bases, with 10 bases left between them. The CDR3 DNA is TGTGCCAGCAGCCCAACGGGTAGTGGGGCCAACGTCCTGACTTTC. Its translation is CASSPTGSGANVLTF.

This chain links TRBV7-2 with TRBJ2-7; tentatively, D is TRBD2 (6 bases). Trimming cost V 1 base and J 0 bases, with 13 bases left between them. CDR1 is SGHTA, CDR2 FQGNSA, per germline. The CDR3 has 16 residues. This chain's CDR3 is CASSLVTSLSSYEQYF. For the CDR3, the DNA is TGTGCCAGCAGCTTAGTGACTAGTTTGAGCTCCTACGAGCAGTACTTC.

The CDR3 is CASSQAGGGNEQFF. CDR3 nucleotide sequence: TGTGCCAGCAGTCAAGCCGGGGGAGGGAATGAGCAGTTCTTC. The chain couples TRBV28 to TRBJ2-1; 7 bases agree with TRBD2. This CDR3 has 14 amino acids. V dropped 5 bases and J dropped 7; count of bases not matched to a gene: 8. Germline CDR1 and CDR2: MDHEN and SYDVKM. Based on the CDR3 plus reference TRBV28 and TRBJ2-1, the full variable domain is DVKVTQSSRYLVKRTGEKVFLECVQDMDHENMFWYRQDPGLGLRLIYFSYDVKMKEKGDIPEGYSVSREKKERFSLILESASTNQTSMYLCASSQAGGGNEQFFGPGTRLTVL.

The count of this clone is one. The chain has TRBV7-2 and TRBJ2-7; a possible D gene is TRBD2 (5 bases). The germline V gene encodes CDR1 SGHTA and CDR2 FQGNSA. The CDR3 length is 15 residues. V lost 6 bases to trimming and J lost 0 bases, with 15 bases between them. The CDR3 reads CASRRWGTSSYEQYF. CDR3 nucleotides: TGTGCCAGCAGGCGGTGGGGAACTAGCTCCTACGAGCAGTACTTC.